A single sample gave rise to the 14 T cell receptor beta chains below, sequenced in a study of PD-1 blockade in classical Hodgkin lymphoma. Time point indicated: cycle 4 day 1 (C4D1), after less than 7 weeks of nivolumab. The patients all showed relapse after autologous stem cell transplantation, while their brentuximab vedotin exposure varied. The repertoire was sequenced with immunoSEQ multiplex PCR; TCRdb's copy has only in-frame clones and lacks some. The repertoire holds fewer than 100,000 clones, with 90% to 95% as singletons. Source: peripheral blood mononuclear cells (PBMCs), taken before the fourth cycle of nivolumab. These receptors originate from a human donor with classical Hodgkin lymphoma.

The chain couples TRBV9 to TRBJ2-7; TRBD2 matches at 10 bases. This CDR3 has 14 residues. Losses at the gene ends were 2 bases for V and 5 bases for J; bases not matched to a gene: 4. Germline loops: CDR1 SGDLS, CDR2 YYNGEE. The CDR3, as DNA: TGTGCCAGCAGCGTTACTAGCGGGAACAACGAGCAGTACTTC. Translating it yields CASSVTSGNNEQYF.

The J gene is TRBJ2-6, the V gene TRBV5-1, with 7 bases fitting TRBD1. This CDR3 has 17 residues. V trimming: 2 bases; J trimming: 4 bases; junction bases outside the gene matches: 9. CDR1 and CDR2 from the germline V gene are SGHRS and YFSETQ. For the CDR3, the DNA is TGCGCCAGCAGCTTCGACTTCAGGGGGATGGGGGCCAACGTCCTGACTTTC. Its protein product is CASSFDFRGMGANVLTF.

The chain carries TRBV28 and TRBJ1-1; D perhaps matches TRBD1 (5 bases). V was trimmed by 8 bases and J by 1 base, leaving 20 bases between them. The CDR3 sequence is 16 residues long. The germline CDR1 and CDR2 sequences are MDHEN and SYDVKM. CDR3 loop: CASPTPAGESNTEAFF. CDR3 sequence (DNA): TGTGCCAGCCCAACACCCGCGGGGGAATCGAACACTGAAGCTTTCTTT.

V gene TRBV18 combines with J gene TRBJ2-1; D uncertain. The CDR3 is made up of 17 amino acids. V dropped 1 base and J dropped 0 bases, with 13 bases sitting between them. Germline V gene sequence: CDR1 KGHSH, CDR2 LQKENI. The CDR3 coding sequence is TGTGCCAGCTCACCACGGGTCGCGTCGAGCTCCTACAATGAGCAGTTCTTC. Its translation: CASSPRVASSSYNEQFF.

V and J are TRBV19 and TRBJ2-1; D gene ambiguous. This CDR3 is 15 amino acids long. Trimming cost V 4 bases and J 0 bases, with 10 bases left between them. CDR1 is LNHDA, CDR2 SQIVND, per germline (reference sequence). CDR3 nucleotide sequence: TGTGCCAGTAGTACGATACCTAGCTCCTACAATGAGCAGTTCTTC. Encoded protein: CASSTIPSSYNEQFF.

The chain uses TRBV30 and TRBJ2-7; 8 bases are a match to TRBD2. The germline V gene has CDR1 GTSNPN and CDR2 SVGIG (reference sequence). The CDR3 covers 16 residues. V lost 4 bases, J lost 3 bases, and 14 bases stayed unmatched. The chain's CDR3 is CAWNRVRGGINYEQYF. The CDR3 DNA reads TGTGCCTGGAACAGGGTTCGGGGGGGTATCAACTACGAGCAGTACTTC.

The V gene is TRBV5-8, the J gene TRBJ2-5, with 10 positions matching TRBD1. V lost 0 bases, J lost 4 bases, and 6 bases stayed unmatched. CDR1 and CDR2 (germline): SGHTS, YDEGEE. The CDR3 totals 16 residues. CDR3 loop: CASSLVGGQGGETQYF. The CDR3 DNA reads TGTGCCAGCAGCTTGGTGGGCGGACAGGGGGGAGAGACCCAGTACTTC.

This clone was recorded only once. V usage is TRBV4-1 and J usage is TRBJ1-1; D gene unclear. CDR3 length: 15 residues. V shed 2 bases and J shed 0 bases, with 10 bases lying between them. Germline loops: CDR1 MGHRA, CDR2 YSYEKL. CDR3 sequence reads: CASSQTPRVNTEAFF. The CDR3 DNA is TGCGCCAGCAGCCAAACCCCCAGAGTGAACACTGAAGCTTTCTTT.

The table lists this clone with a count of one. The chain carries TRBV6-5 and TRBJ1-1; D unresolved. The CDR3 loop spans 13 amino acids. The germline gives CDR1 MNHEY, CDR2 SVGAGI. The V gene lost 6 bases and the J gene lost 1 base, with 9 bases spanning the gap. DNA of the CDR3: TGTGCCAGCAGCCTTGCAAGGAACACTGAAGCTTTCTTT. Amino acid sequence: CASSLARNTEAFF.

This chain joins TRBV7-9 and TRBJ2-1, with D unclear. Deletions cut 5 bases from V and 12 bases from J, with 14 bases between. Germline lookup yields CDR1 SEHNR and CDR2 FQNEAQ (reference sequence). This CDR3 is 12 amino acids long. The CDR3 coding sequence is TGTGCCAGCAGCCCGACGCAGCGCGGGCAGTTCTTC. It codes for CASSPTQRGQFF.

V gene TRBV5-4 combines with J gene TRBJ2-7; D remains ambiguous. The germline V gene encodes CDR1 SGHNT and CDR2 YYREEE (reference sequence). Trimming stripped 2 bases from V and 5 bases from J, with 5 bases between. The CDR3 spans 11 residues. The DNA of the CDR3 is TGTGCCAGCAGCTTTAGGAACGAGCAGTACTTC. Amino acids: CASSFRNEQYF.

The chain has TRBV7-9 and TRBJ1-1; D remains unclear. The CDR3 is 12 residues long. In germline, CDR1 is SEHNR, CDR2 FQNEAQ (reference sequence). Trimming stripped 4 bases from V and 6 bases from J, with 9 bases between. CDR3 region: CASSSGLSEAFF. For the CDR3, the DNA is TGTGCCAGCAGCTCAGGACTGTCTGAAGCTTTCTTT.

V is TRBV5-1 and J is TRBJ2-3; D is possibly TRBD1 (6 bases). The ends were cut back, 6 bases at V and 5 bases at J, with 10 bases in the middle. Germline V CDR1 and CDR2: SGHRS, YFSETQ. This CDR3 region has 12 residues. In DNA, the CDR3 is TGCGCCAGCAACCAGGGGAAAGATACGCAGTATTTT. Its translation: CASNQGKDTQYF.

This chain connects TRBV16 to TRBJ1-5; TRBD1 agrees at 7 bases. CDR1 and CDR2 from the germline V gene are KGHSY and FQNENV. V was pared by 2 bases and J by 6 bases, with 7 bases of the junction left unmatched. CDR3 size: 15 residues. CDR3 residues: CASSQLFQGGQPQHF. In nucleotides, the CDR3 is TGTGCCAGCAGCCAACTTTTCCAGGGGGGTCAGCCCCAGCATTTT.